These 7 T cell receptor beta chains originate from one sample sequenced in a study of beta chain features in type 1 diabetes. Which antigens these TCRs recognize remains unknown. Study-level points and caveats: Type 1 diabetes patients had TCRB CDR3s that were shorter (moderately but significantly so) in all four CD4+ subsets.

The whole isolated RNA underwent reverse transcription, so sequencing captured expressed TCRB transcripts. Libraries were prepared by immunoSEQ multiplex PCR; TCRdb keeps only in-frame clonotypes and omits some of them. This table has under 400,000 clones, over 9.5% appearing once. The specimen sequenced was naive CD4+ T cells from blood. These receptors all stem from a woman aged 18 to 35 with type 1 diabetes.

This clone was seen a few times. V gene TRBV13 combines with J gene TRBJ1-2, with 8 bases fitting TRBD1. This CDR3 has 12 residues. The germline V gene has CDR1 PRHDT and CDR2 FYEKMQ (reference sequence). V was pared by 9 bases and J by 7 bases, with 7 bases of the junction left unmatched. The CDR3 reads CASSRTGTGYTF. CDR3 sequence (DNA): TGTGCCAGTTCCCGGACAGGGACTGGCTACACCTTC.

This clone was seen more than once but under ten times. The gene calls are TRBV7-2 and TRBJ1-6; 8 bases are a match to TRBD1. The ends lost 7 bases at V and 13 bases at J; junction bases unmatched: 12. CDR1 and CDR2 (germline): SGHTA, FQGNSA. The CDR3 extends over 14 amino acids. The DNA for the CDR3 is TGTGCCAGCACCTCTGTGGACAGGGCATTGCCCCTCCACTTT. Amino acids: CASTSVDRALPLHF.

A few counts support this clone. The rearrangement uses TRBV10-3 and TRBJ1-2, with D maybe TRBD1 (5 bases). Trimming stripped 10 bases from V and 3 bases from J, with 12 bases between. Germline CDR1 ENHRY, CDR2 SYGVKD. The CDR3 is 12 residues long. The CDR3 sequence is CANQDSDYGYTF. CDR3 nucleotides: TGTGCCAACCAAGACAGTGACTATGGCTACACCTTC.

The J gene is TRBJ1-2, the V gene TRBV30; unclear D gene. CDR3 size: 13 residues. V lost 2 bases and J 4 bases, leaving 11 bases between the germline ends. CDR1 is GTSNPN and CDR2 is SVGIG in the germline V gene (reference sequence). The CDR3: CAWSRLGSYGYTF. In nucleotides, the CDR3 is TGTGCCTGGAGTCGGTTAGGGAGCTATGGCTACACCTTC.

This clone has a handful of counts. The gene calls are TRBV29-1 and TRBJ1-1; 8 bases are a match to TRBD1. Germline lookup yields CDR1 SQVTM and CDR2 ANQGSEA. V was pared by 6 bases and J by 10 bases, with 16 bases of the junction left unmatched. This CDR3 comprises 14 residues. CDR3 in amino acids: CSVFPLTGDFGAFF. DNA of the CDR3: TGCAGCGTATTCCCCTTGACAGGGGATTTTGGAGCTTTCTTT.

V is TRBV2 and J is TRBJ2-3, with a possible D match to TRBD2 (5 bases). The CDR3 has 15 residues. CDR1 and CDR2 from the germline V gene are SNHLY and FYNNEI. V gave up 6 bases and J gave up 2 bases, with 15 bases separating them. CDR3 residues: CASSSRDSLTDTQYF. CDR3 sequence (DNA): TGTGCCAGCAGCTCACGGGATTCTCTCACAGATACGCAGTATTTT.

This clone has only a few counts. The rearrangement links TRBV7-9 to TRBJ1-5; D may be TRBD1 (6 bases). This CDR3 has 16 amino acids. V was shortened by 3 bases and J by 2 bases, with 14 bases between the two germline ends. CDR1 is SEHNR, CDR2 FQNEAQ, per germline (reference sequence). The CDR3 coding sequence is TGTGCCAGCAGCTTTTGGTCAGGGGACGGCAATCAGCCCCAGCATTTT. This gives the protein CASSFWSGDGNQPQHF.